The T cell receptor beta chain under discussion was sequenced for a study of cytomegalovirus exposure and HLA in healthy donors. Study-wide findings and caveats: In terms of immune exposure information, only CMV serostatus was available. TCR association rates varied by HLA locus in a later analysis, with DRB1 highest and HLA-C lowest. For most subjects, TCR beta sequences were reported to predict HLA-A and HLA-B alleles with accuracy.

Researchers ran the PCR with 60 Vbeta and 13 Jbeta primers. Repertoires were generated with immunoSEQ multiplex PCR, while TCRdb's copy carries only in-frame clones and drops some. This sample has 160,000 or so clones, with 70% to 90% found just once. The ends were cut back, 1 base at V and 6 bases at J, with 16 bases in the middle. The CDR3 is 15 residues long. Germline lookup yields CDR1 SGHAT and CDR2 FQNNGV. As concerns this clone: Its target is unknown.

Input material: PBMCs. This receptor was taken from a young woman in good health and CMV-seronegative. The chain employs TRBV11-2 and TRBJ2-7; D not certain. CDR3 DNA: TGTGCCAGCAGCTTAGGTCGCCGGGTGTCGGGCGAGCAGTACTTC. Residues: CASSLGRRVSGEQYF.